A selection of T cell receptor beta chains follows, all from one sample in a study of blood T cell repertoires in COVID-19. The protocol was immunoSEQ multiplex PCR, while the TCRdb copy is restricted to in-frame clones and leaves out a portion. Among some 300,000 clones listed, 85% were seen once. Source material: peripheral blood. The receptors stem from a woman aged 50 to 60 with active or convalescent COVID-19. CDR3s include the opening cysteine and the closing phenylalanine or tryptophan. D genes are given only for firm matches. A row's size may be missing; if present it is once, few, many or a size class.

v_call	clone_size	j_call	d_call	cdr3_nt	cdr3_aa
TRBV12-3/TRBV12-4	-	TRBJ1-1	-	TGTGCCAGCACCGGCAGGGGGAACACTGAAGCTTTCTTT	CASTGRGNTEAFF
TRBV6-5	-	TRBJ1-2	TRBD1	TGTGCCAGCAGCAGACAGGGGGGTAAGAGTGGCTACACCTTC	CASSRQGGKSGYTF
TRBV18	-	TRBJ1-1	-	TGTGCCAGCTTAGCCATGGTTGGCACTGAAGCTTTCTTT	CASLAMVGTEAFF
TRBV28	-	TRBJ1-3	TRBD1	TGTGCCAGCAGCCCGGCTGGACAGGGGAGTCCAAACCGAAACACCATATATTTT	CASSPAGQGSPNRNTIYF
TRBV10-3	few	TRBJ1-4	TRBD1	TGTGCCATCAGGGGGACAGCTTCTAATGAAAAACTGTTTTTT	CAIRGTASNEKLFF
TRBV2	-	TRBJ1-1	-	TGTGCCAGCAGCCTCAGGGTCATGAACACTGAAGCTTTCTTT	CASSLRVMNTEAFF
TRBV19	-	TRBJ1-1	-	TGTGCCAGTAGGCCTTCGACGAGGGCTGAAGCTTTCTTT	CASRPSTRAEAFF
TRBV5-1	-	TRBJ2-3	-	TGCGCCAGCAGCTTGGGCTACGAAGATACGCAGTATTTT	CASSLGYEDTQYF
TRBV5-1	-	TRBJ2-3	TRBD1	TGCGCCAGCAGCTTGGCGACAGGGGGCACAGATACGCAGTATTTT	CASSLATGGTDTQYF
TRBV13	few	TRBJ1-2	-	TGTGCCAGCAGCCGACAGTCTAACTATGGCTACACCTTC	CASSRQSNYGYTF
TRBV2	-	TRBJ1-2	TRBD1	TGTGCCAGCAGTCGACAGGGAGAGAGTGGCTACACCTTC	CASSRQGESGYTF
TRBV6-5	-	TRBJ2-3	TRBD1	TGTGCCAGCACTCGACAGGGTCGGGCCACAGATACGCAGTATTTT	CASTRQGRATDTQYF
TRBV6-1	-	TRBJ2-2	TRBD2	TGTGCCAGCAGTGAATGGGGACTACGGGGGTCCGGGGAGCTGTTTTTT	CASSEWGLRGSGELFF
TRBV29-1	-	TRBJ2-3	-	TGCAGCTCCTCCAGCAGGGGTGGAGAAGATACGCAGTATTTT	CSSSSRGGEDTQYF
TRBV15	-	TRBJ1-2	-	TGTGCCACCAGCAGAGATTCGGGGGGCGCAGGCGGCTACACCTTC	CATSRDSGGAGGYTF
TRBV10-2	-	TRBJ1-5	-	TGCGCCAGCCAGGGTTGGGGCAATCAGCCCCAGCATTTT	CASQGWGNQPQHF
TRBV28	-	TRBJ2-1	-	TGTGCCAGCAACCCGAGTTGGAGGATCAACTACAATGAGCAGTTCTTC	CASNPSWRINYNEQFF
TRBV15	-	TRBJ1-4	-	TGTGCCACCAGCGGTATTCCGAGACAACCTTATAATGAAAAACTGTTTTTT	CATSGIPRQPYNEKLFF
TRBV19	-	TRBJ2-7	-	TGTGCCAGTAGTATATATGGGAGTACCTACGAGCAGTACTTC	CASSIYGSTYEQYF
TRBV28	-	TRBJ2-1	-	TGTGCCAGCAACACTGCTTTGGGGCGGCATGAGCAGTTCTTC	CASNTALGRHEQFF
TRBV27	-	TRBJ1-6	-	TGTGCCAGCAGTTTAGGGGGGGCCGGTAATTCACCCCTCCACTTT	CASSLGGAGNSPLHF
TRBV5-5	-	TRBJ1-3	-	TGTGCCAGCAGCTTGGGAGGCGGCTCTGGAAACACCATATATTTT	CASSLGGGSGNTIYF
TRBV4-1	-	TRBJ1-6	-	TGCGCCAGCAGCCCGGAGGGGCGGGCAGCTAATTCACCCCTCCACTTT	CASSPEGRAANSPLHF
TRBV7-9	-	TRBJ1-2	TRBD1	TGTGCCAGCAGCACGCCCGGGACAGGGGATGGCTACACCTTC	CASSTPGTGDGYTF
TRBV5-8	-	TRBJ2-1	TRBD2	TGTGCCAGCAGCTTGTTGGGACTAGCGGGAGGGCTTTCATACAATGAGCAGTTCTTC	CASSLLGLAGGLSYNEQFF
TRBV3-1/TRBV3-2	-	TRBJ1-2	-	TGTGCCAGCAGCCAAGCAGGAAGGCCAAATGGCTACACCTTC	CASSQAGRPNGYTF
TRBV12-5	-	TRBJ2-1	TRBD1	TGTGCTAGTGGTTTGGACAGGGGACCCTACAATGAGCAGTTCTTC	CASGLDRGPYNEQFF
TRBV24-1	-	TRBJ2-1	-	TGTGCCACTCTTCCGACTAGGGGCGGTTCCTACAATGAGCAGTTCTTC	CATLPTRGGSYNEQFF
TRBV7-9	-	TRBJ2-7	-	TGTGCCAGCACTAGATACTACGAGCAGTACTTC	CASTRYYEQYF
TRBV9	-	TRBJ2-1	TRBD2	TGTGCCAGCTCAGCACTAGCGAGCAACAATGAGCAGTTCTTC	CASSALASNNEQFF
TRBV7-8	-	TRBJ2-1	-	TGTGCCAGCAGACTAAGACTAAACAATGAGCAGTTCTTC	CASRLRLNNEQFF
TRBV11-2	-	TRBJ1-3	-	TGTGCCAGCAGCCCGCAGGGAAACACCATATATTTT	CASSPQGNTIYF
TRBV7-8	-	TRBJ2-4	-	TGTGCCAGCAGCTCGGATAGGGGGGGACTAGCCAAAAACATTCAGTACTTC	CASSSDRGGLAKNIQYF
TRBV2	-	TRBJ2-6	-	TGTGCCAGCACCTTCTCTGGGGCCAACGTCCTGACTTTC	CASTFSGANVLTF
TRBV16	-	TRBJ1-1	TRBD1	TGTGCCAGCAGCCAGGACAGGGGCACTGAAGCTTTCTTT	CASSQDRGTEAFF
TRBV7-9	-	TRBJ1-1	-	TGTGCCAGCAGCTTCGACCGGGAAGGAGCCACTGAAGCTTTCTTT	CASSFDREGATEAFF
TRBV5-6	few	TRBJ2-1	-	TGTGCCAGCACCCCGGGACTGCCATTATACAATGAGCAGTTCTTC	CASTPGLPLYNEQFF
TRBV6-5	-	TRBJ2-5	-	TGTGCCAGCAATCGGCAGGTTTTACAAGAGACCCAGTACTTC	CASNRQVLQETQYF
TRBV2	-	TRBJ2-2	-	TGTGCCAGCAGCGCCGGGACAATCACCGGGGAGCTGTTTTTT	CASSAGTITGELFF
TRBV16	-	TRBJ2-7	-	TGTGCCAGCAGCCAAGGGGGGTTCGGCGAGCAGTACTTC	CASSQGGFGEQYF